This record concerns one TCR beta chain sequence. Its antigen is undetermined. These data are taken from a study of OX40 agonist ivuxolimab in advanced cancers. Study-wide points: On average, a greater number of expanded clones characterised CD8+ T cells relative to CD4+.

TCRdb keeps only in-frame clones here, not all; method: immunoSEQ multiplex PCR. Of 20,000 or so clones listed, roughly 87% were seen once; the top ten hold 45% to 50%. This TCR came from an adult with an advanced solid tumor such as melanoma, head and neck, liver or kidney cancer. The sequences come from CD4+ or CD8+ T cells sorted from blood, collected in a trial of the OX40 agonist ivuxolimab.

In nucleotides, the CDR3 is TGTGCCAGCAGCTGGACAGGATCCTACGAGCAGTACTTC. It specifies CASSWTGSYEQYF. The chain combines TRBV5-4 with TRBJ2-7; 7 nucleotides agree with TRBD1. Unmatched junction bases numbered 1, after V lost 3 bases and J lost 1 base. This CDR3 is 13 amino acids long. The germline V gene has CDR1 SGHNT and CDR2 YYREEE (reference sequence).